This entry describes one T cell receptor beta chain. Distinct nucleotide sequences in the sample also encode this CDR3. Donors had no recently reported acute infections or vaccinations and were HIV-negative. This record belongs to a study of shared clonotypes between healthy human individuals. About the study: Each donor's CD4 naive and CD4 memory cells filled three plates apiece, CD8 naive two, and CD8 memory one.

This was a deep-level run. Sequencing used immunoSEQ multiplex PCR; TCRdb keeps in-frame clones, though not all of them. The data contain approximately 980,000 clones, 76% of them singletons. The sequenced sample was memory CD4+ T cells sorted from blood. Subset in this sample: CD45RA-negative fraction. The clonotype comes from a man aged 18 to 29 in good health.

The CDR3 DNA reads as TGTGCCAGCAGTAGACAGGGGGGCACTGAAGCTTTCTTT. Translation: CASSRQGGTEAFF. The gene calls are TRBV6-6 and TRBJ1-1; 9 nucleotides line up with TRBD1. The V gene's germline CDR1 is MNHNY and CDR2 SVGAGI (reference sequence). V shed 5 bases and J 4 bases; nucleotides not matched to a gene: 2. This CDR3 region has 13 residues.